This T cell receptor (beta chain) was identified in a study of blood T cell repertoires in COVID-19 (dated by TCRdb to 2020 to 2022). Broadly, across the study: Samples covering the acute and convalescent phases of COVID-19 were provided by collaborators in the United States, Italy and Spain. Sample metadata almost always included a de-identified subject ID, COVID-19 status, age in years and sex. The material from the prospective study consisted of cDNA or gDNA derived from T cells, B-cell-depleted T cells, or PBMCs. Samples came from the ongoing ImmuneRACE study (first 160 participants) plus 1,254 subjects from 6 global collaborators. Where available, HLA class I and class II types were obtained from metadata supplied by the sample provider rather than from assay-based typing. Subjects who had been exposed to COVID-19, were actively infected with it, or had recovered from it provided the deeply sampled blood TCRbeta repertoires that made up the dataset. A freely available public database, intended as a resource for researchers studying the immune response to SARS-CoV-2, is where the repertoires were released. General conclusions and limits of the study: How much clinical and demographic metadata was included differed by source and by participant, and the metadata was provided uncurated.

From its cysteine to its phenylalanine, the CDR3 spans 15 amino acids. The only DNA kept is the CDR3, 45 bases in frame from the first base. The germline V gene encodes CDR1 SNHLY and CDR2 FYNNEI. Clipping removes 6 bases from V and 9 bases from J, with 9 as the unmatched junction base count. As to this clone: Its antigen has not been determined. Base qualities are missing; no much larger clone stands one base away.

Collaborating institutions collected whole blood in K2EDTA tubes following their own protocols. For TCRbeta analysis, collaborators shipped samples in one of three forms: frozen whole blood, isolated PBMCs, or DNA extracted from either of those sample types. TCRbeta CDR3 regions were amplified from genomic DNA by means of the immunoSEQ Assay, a bias-controlled multiplex PCR. As for the authors' bioinformatics: Nucleated cell counts per sample were estimated from amplification of reference gene primers within the assay. To quantify the absolute abundance of each unique TCRbeta CDR3 rearrangement, sequence reads were collapsed and filtered. For each sample, productive Simpson clonality was calculated by taking the square root of Simpson's diversity index across productive rearrangements. TCRdb holds this immuneACCESS table with in-frame rearrangements only. Some clones are missing; in checked studies, unresolved V genes explain under half, and the rest has no known cause. D and trimming were read from the DNA, whereas the V and J calls and clone size are those reported in that table. The sample table holds roughly 95,000 clones, of which 85% to 95% were seen once. Of the sample, around 4% is held by the ten largest clones.

In this chain, TRBV2 is recombined with TRBJ2-7; 15 central nucleotides agree with TRBD2. Sequenced sample: peripheral blood. The sequence was obtained from a woman between 50 and 59 years old in a cohort sampled during active COVID-19. The sequenced DNA is TGTGCCAGCAGGGATGGGGGACTAGCGGGAGGACGGCAGTACTTC. Its coded protein is CASRDGGLAGGRQYF.